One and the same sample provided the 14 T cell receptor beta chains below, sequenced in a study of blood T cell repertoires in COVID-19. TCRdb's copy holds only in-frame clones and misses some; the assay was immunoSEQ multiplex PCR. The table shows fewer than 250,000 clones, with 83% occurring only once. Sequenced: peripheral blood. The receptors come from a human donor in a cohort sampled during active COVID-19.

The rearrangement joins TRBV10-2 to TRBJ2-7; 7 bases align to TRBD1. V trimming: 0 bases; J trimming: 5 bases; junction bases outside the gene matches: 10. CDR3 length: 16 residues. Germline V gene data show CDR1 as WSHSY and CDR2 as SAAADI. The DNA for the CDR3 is TGCGCCAGCAGTGAGTCGATTCCGGGACAGATTAACGAGCAGTACTTC. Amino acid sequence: CASSESIPGQINEQYF.

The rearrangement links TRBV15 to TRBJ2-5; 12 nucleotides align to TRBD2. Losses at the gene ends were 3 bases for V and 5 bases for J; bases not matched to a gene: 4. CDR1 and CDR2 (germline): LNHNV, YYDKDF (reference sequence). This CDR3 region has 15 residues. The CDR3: CATSRGLAGGETQYF. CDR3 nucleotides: TGTGCCACCAGCAGGGGACTAGCGGGTGGCGAGACCCAGTACTTC. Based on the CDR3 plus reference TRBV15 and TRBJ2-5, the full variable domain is DAMVIQNPRYQVTQFGKPVTLSCSQTLNHNVMYWYQQKSSQAPKLLFHYYDKDFNNEADTPDNFQSRRPNTSFCFLDIRSPGLGDTAMYLCATSRGLAGGETQYFGPGTRLLVL.

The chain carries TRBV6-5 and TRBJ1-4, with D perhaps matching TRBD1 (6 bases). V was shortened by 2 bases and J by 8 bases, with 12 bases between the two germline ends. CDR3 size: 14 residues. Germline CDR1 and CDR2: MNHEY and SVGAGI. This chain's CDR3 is CASSYDRRSEKLFF. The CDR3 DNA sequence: TGTGCCAGCAGTTACGACAGGAGGTCGGAAAAACTGTTTTTT.

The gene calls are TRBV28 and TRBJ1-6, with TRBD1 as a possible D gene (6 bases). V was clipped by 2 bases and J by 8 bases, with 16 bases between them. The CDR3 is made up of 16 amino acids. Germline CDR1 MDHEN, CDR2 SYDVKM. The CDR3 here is CASSLGARTAYSPLHF. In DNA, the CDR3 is TGTGCCAGCAGTTTAGGAGCTCGGACAGCCTATTCACCCCTCCACTTT.

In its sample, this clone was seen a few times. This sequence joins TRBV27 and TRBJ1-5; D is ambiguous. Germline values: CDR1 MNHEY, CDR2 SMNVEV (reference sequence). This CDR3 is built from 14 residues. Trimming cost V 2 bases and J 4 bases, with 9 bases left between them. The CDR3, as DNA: TGTGCCAGCAGTTTAGAGACATCTAATCAGCCCCAGCATTTT. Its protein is CASSLETSNQPQHF.

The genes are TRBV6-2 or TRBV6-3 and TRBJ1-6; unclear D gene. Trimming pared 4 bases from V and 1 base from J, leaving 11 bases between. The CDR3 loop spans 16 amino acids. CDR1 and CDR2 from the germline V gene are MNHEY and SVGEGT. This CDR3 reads CASSLAGRSYNSPLHF. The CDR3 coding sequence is TGTGCCAGCAGTTTGGCGGGGAGGTCCTATAATTCACCCCTCCACTTT.

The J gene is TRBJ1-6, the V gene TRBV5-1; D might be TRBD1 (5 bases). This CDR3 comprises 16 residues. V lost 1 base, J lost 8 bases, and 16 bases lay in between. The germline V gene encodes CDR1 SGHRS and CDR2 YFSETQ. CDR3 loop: CASSLTGSLDYSPLHF. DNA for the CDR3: TGCGCCAGCAGCTTGACAGGCAGTCTCGACTATTCACCCCTCCACTTT.

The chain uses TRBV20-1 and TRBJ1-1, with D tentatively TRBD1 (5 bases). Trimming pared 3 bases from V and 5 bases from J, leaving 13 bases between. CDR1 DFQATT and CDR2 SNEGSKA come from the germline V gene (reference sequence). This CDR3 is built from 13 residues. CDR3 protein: CSASWQGGTEAFF. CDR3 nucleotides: TGCAGTGCTAGTTGGCAGGGTGGGACTGAAGCTTTCTTT.

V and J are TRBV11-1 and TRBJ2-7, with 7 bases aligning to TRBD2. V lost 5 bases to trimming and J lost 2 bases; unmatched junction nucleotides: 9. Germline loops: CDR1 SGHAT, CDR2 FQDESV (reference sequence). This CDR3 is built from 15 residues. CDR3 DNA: TGTGCCAGCAGCCAAACCCGGGACTATACCTACGAGCAGTACTTC. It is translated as CASSQTRDYTYEQYF.

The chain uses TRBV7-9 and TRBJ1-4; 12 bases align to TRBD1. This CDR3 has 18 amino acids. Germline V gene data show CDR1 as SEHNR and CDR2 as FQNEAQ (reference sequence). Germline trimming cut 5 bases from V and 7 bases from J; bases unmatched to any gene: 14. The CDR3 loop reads CASSRTYGTGGRGEKLFF. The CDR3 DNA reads TGTGCCAGCAGCCGCACTTACGGGACAGGGGGCCGGGGTGAAAAACTGTTTTTT.

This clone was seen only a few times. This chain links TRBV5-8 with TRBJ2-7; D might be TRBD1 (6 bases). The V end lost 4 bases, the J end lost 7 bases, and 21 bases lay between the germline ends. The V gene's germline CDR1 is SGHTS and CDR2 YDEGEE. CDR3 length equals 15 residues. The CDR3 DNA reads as TGTGCCAGCAGCCGAACGACAGGACGATCGGGGGAGCAGTACTTC. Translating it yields CASSRTTGRSGEQYF.

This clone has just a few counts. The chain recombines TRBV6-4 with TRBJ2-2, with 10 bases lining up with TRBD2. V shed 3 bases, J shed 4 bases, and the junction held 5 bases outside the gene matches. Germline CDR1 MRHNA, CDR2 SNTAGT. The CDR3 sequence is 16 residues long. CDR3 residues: CASSETSGLATGELFF. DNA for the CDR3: TGTGCCAGCAGTGAGACTAGCGGGCTAGCCACCGGGGAGCTGTTTTTT.

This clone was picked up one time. The CDR3 nucleotides read TGTGCCAGCAGCTTTTCCCGGGGCTACGAGCAGTACTTC. This codes for CASSFSRGYEQYF. The chain joins TRBV7-6 to TRBJ2-7; the D gene is possibly TRBD2 (5 bases). V was pared by 3 bases and J by 3 bases, with 9 bases between. Germline V gives CDR1 SGHVS, CDR2 FNYEAQ. This CDR3 region has 13 residues.

This chain's CDR3 is CSALDLEQFF. The CDR3 coding sequence is TGCAGTGCCCTAGATCTTGAGCAGTTCTTC. The V gene is TRBV20-1, the J gene TRBJ2-1; D call uncertain. Germline V gene sequence: CDR1 DFQATT, CDR2 SNEGSKA (reference sequence). V shed 6 bases and J shed 9 bases, with 9 bases lying between them. The CDR3 length is 10 residues.